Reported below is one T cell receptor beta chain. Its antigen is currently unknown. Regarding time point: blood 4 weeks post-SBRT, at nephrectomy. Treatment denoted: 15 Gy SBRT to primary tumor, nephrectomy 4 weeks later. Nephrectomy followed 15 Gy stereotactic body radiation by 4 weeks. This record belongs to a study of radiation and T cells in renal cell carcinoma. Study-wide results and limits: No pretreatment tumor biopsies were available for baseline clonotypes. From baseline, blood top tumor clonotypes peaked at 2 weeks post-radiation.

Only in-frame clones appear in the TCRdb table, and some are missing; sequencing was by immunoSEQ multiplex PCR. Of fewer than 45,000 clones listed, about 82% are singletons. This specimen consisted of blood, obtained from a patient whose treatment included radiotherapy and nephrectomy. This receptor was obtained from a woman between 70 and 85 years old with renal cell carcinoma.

The CDR3 region is CASSLDDQPQHF. The CDR3, as DNA: TGTGCCAGCTCCCTCGACGATCAGCCCCAGCATTTT. The V gene is TRBV18, the J gene TRBJ1-5, with D unresolved. Germline V gives CDR1 KGHSH, CDR2 LQKENI. V was shortened by 6 bases and J by 5 bases, with 8 bases between the two germline ends. CDR3 size: 12 residues. Looking up the rest from reference TRBV18 and TRBJ1-5 gives the full variable domain: NAGVMQNPRHLVRRRGQEARLRCSPMKGHSHVYWYRQLPEEGLKFMVYLQKENIIDESGMPKERFSAEFPKEGPSILRIQQVVRGDSAAYFCASSLDDQPQHFGDGTRLSIL.